This T cell receptor beta chain was sequenced for a study of OX40 agonist ivuxolimab in advanced cancers. Trimming took 5 bases from V and 7 from J; bases not matched to a gene: 12. Germline values: CDR1 MGHRA, CDR2 YSYEKL. The CDR3 runs to 16 residues. Blood samples were obtained at baseline, cycle 4 day 1, and cycle 7 day 1. Repertoires were generated with immunoSEQ multiplex PCR, while TCRdb's copy carries only in-frame clones and drops some. Of some 34,000 clones listed, 70% to 85% are singletons. General observations from the study: The antigens recognized by the expanded peripheral T cells, that is their antigen specificity, were not determined.

On this clone: Its antigen is undetermined.

The chain couples TRBV4-1 to TRBJ2-7; 12 bases fit TRBD2. The sample was CD4+ or CD8+ T cells sorted from blood, taken in a trial of the OX40 agonist ivuxolimab. This TCR derives from an adult with an advanced solid tumor such as melanoma, head and neck, liver or kidney cancer. The CDR3 nucleotides are TGCGCCAGCAGCTTCCTAGCGGGAGGGCCTAAAGGGGAGCAGTACTTC. It yields the protein CASSFLAGGPKGEQYF.